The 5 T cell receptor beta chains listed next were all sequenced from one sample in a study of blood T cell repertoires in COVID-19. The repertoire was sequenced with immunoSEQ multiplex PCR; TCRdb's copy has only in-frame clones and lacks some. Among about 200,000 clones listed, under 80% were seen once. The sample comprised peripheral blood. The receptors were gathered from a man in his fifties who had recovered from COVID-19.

The CDR3 region is CASSFGQGYYGYTF. The CDR3 DNA sequence: TGTGCCAGCAGCTTCGGACAGGGTTACTATGGCTACACCTTC. The chain employs TRBV5-6 and TRBJ1-2, with TRBD1 matching over 8 bases. The CDR3 totals 14 residues. Germline V gene sequence: CDR1 SGHDT, CDR2 YYEEEE. J lost 3 bases, V lost 2 bases, and 3 bases had no gene match.

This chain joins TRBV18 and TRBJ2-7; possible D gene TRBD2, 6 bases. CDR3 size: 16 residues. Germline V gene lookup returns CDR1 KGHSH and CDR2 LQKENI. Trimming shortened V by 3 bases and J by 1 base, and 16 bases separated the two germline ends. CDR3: CASSPPGLAGSYEQYF. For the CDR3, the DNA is TGTGCCAGCTCACCCCCGGGACTCGCCGGTTCCTACGAGCAGTACTTC. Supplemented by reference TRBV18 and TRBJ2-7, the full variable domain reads NAGVMQNPRHLVRRRGQEARLRCSPMKGHSHVYWYRQLPEEGLKFMVYLQKENIIDESGMPKERFSAEFPKEGPSILRIQQVVRGDSAAYFCASSPPGLAGSYEQYFGPGTRLTVT.

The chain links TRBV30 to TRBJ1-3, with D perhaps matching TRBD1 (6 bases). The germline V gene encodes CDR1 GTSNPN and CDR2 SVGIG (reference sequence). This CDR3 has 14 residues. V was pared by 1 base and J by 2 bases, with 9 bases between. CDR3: CAWSAGEPGNTIYF. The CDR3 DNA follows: TGTGCCTGGAGTGCAGGGGAGCCTGGAAACACCATATATTTT.

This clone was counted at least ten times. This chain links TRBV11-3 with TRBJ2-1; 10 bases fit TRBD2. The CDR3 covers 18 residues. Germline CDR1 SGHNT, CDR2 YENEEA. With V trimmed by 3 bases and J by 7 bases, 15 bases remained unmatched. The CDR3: CASSFGYNRERGGNEQFF. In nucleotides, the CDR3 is TGTGCCAGCAGCTTTGGGTATAATCGGGAGCGGGGGGGGAATGAGCAGTTCTTC.

The CDR3 nucleotides read TGTGCCAGCAGCTGGGGGACAGGGATCGGGGAGACCCAGTACTTC. This encodes CASSWGTGIGETQYF. This rearrangement joins TRBV7-8 to TRBJ2-5, with 9 bases aligning to TRBD1. This CDR3 has 15 residues. With 4 bases clipped from V and 5 bases from J, the junction kept 8 bases outside the gene matches. CDR1 SGHVS and CDR2 FQNEAQ come from the germline V gene.